The source of this TCR beta chain is a study of T cell responses to AZD1222 COVID-19 vaccine. Findings and caveats of the study: Researchers report vaccine-associated CD4 TCRs spanning spike, with dominance at 160-218 and 743-854. Seropositive at baseline were only a handful of AZD1222 recipients. Close to half of spike-specific TCRs reportedly recognize unmutated variant regions. Donor demographics were predominantly white British with a female majority; clonal diversity may be underestimated.

Germline loops: CDR1 SNHLY, CDR2 FYNNEI. This CDR3 comprises 13 residues. V was shortened by 7 bases and J by 6 bases, with 16 bases between the two germline ends. As for this clone: Its target is unknown.

Only in-frame clones appear in the TCRdb table, and some are missing; sequencing was by immunoSEQ multiplex PCR. Seen here are over 60,000 clones, over 70% observed once, and the top ten hold around 15%. The rearrangement uses TRBV2 and TRBJ2-7; tentative D call: TRBD2 (6 bases). This receptor was taken from an adult who received the AZD1222 COVID-19 vaccine. This specimen consisted of peripheral blood, obtained 28 days after the second AZD1222 dose. The CDR3 sequence is CASTSGGKGEQYF. The CDR3 coding sequence is TGTGCCAGCACCAGTGGGGGGAAAGGCGAGCAGTACTTC.